A selection of T cell receptor beta chains follows, all from one sample in a study of blood T cell repertoires in COVID-19. Sequencing used immunoSEQ multiplex PCR; TCRdb keeps in-frame clones, though not all of them. The sample includes 130,000 to 150,000 clones, 65% to 85% of them seen just once. What was sequenced was peripheral blood. These TCRs come from a man in his sixties with active or convalescent COVID-19. CDR3s include the opening cysteine and the closing phenylalanine or tryptophan. The D gene is left open where the match is weak. Not every row has a clone size; where given, it reads once, few, many or a size class.

CDR3	DNA	V	J	size	D
CATSDPSPTDTQYF	TGTGCCACCAGTGACCCCTCTCCCACAGATACGCAGTATTTT	TRBV24-1	TRBJ2-3	-	-
CASSSTVFRRGGGYGYTF	TGTGCCAGTAGTAGCACAGTGTTTCGCAGGGGCGGCGGCTATGGCTACACCTTC	TRBV19	TRBJ1-2	-	-
CASRRDRDYGYTF	TGTGCCAGTAGAAGAGACAGGGACTATGGCTACACCTTC	TRBV19	TRBJ1-2	-	TRBD1
CSVEYNSGNTIYF	TGCAGCGTTGAGTACAACTCTGGAAACACCATATATTTT	TRBV29-1	TRBJ1-3	-	-
CASSPRDVRSGDTQYF	TGTGCCAGCAGCCCTAGGGACGTCCGAAGCGGGGATACGCAGTATTTT	TRBV3-1/TRBV3-2	TRBJ2-3	few	-
CATSYGTGGSTQYF	TGTGCCACCTCCTATGGGACAGGGGGCAGTACGCAGTATTTT	TRBV24-1	TRBJ2-3	-	TRBD1
CSASRYEQYF	TGCAGTGCTAGTCGTTACGAGCAGTACTTC	TRBV20-1	TRBJ2-7	-	-
CASSQEQGSGEQYF	TGCGCCAGCAGCCAAGAACAGGGTTCAGGGGAGCAGTACTTC	TRBV4-1	TRBJ2-7	few	-
CASSRTGEIEDTGELFF	TGTGCCAGTAGCAGGACAGGGGAGATAGAGGACACCGGGGAGCTGTTTTTT	TRBV19	TRBJ2-2	-	TRBD1
CASSSGTGVHYGYTF	TGTGCCAGCAGTTCCGGGACAGGGGTCCACTATGGCTACACCTTC	TRBV7-9	TRBJ1-2	-	TRBD1
CAARGGGLEQYF	TGTGCCGCCCGAGGGGGGGGCCTCGAGCAGTACTTC	TRBV3-1/TRBV3-2	TRBJ2-7	-	-
CASSPLDRGRVNEQFF	TGTGCCAGCAGCCCCCTGGACAGGGGAAGAGTCAATGAGCAGTTCTTC	TRBV7-3	TRBJ2-1	-	TRBD1
CASSSGQGSADTQYF	TGTGCCAGCAGCTCCGGACAGGGTAGCGCAGATACGCAGTATTTT	TRBV7-3	TRBJ2-3	-	TRBD1
CASSLAYPSTPLHF	TGTGCCAGCAGCTTAGCGTATCCCTCTACTCCCCTCCACTTT	TRBV7-2	TRBJ1-6	-	-